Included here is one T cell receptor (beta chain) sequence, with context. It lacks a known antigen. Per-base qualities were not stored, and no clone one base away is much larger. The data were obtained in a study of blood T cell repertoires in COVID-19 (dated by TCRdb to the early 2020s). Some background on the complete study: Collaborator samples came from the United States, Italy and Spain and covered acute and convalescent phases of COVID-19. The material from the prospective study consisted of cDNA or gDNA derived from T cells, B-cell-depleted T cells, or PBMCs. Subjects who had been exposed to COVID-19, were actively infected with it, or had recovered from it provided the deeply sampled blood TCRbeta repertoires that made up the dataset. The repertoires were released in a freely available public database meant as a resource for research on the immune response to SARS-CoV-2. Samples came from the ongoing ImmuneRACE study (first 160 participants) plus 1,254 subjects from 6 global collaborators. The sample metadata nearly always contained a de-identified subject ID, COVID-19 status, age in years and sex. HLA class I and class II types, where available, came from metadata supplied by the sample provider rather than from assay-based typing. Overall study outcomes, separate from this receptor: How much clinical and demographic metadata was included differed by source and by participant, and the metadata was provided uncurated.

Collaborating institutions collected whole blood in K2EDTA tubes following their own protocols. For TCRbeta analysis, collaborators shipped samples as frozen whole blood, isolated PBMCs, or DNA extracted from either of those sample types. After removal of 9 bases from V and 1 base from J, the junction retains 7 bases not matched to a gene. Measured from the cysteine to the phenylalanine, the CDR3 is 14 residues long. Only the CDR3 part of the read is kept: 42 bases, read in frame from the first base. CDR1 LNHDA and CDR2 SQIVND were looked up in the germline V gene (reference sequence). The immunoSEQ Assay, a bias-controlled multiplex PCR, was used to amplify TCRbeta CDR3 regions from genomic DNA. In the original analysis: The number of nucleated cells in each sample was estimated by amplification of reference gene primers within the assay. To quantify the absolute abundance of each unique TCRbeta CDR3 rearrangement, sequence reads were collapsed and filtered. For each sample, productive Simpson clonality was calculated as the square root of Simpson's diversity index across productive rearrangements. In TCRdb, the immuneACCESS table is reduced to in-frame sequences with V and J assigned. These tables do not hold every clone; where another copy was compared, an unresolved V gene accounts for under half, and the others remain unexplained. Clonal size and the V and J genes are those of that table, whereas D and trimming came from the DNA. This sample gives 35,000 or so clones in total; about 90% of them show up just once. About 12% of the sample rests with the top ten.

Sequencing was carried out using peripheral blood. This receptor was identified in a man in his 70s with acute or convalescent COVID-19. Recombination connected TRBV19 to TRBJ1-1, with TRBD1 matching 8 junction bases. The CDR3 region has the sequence CASRDRLKNTEAFF. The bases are TGTGCCAGCAGGGACAGGCTGAAGAACACTGAAGCTTTCTTT.